This T cell receptor (beta chain) was sequenced for a study of blood T cells in healthy people across ages. Regarding the study as a whole: A strong correlation between TCR beta diversity and naive T cell percentage was seen. Possibly confounding the expanded clonotype changes was the fact that donor CMV status was unknown.

Primed by a sample-barcoded 5' primer and a J-beta primer mix, a second PCR proceeded for 7 to 11 cycles. Every cDNA was tagged by a template-switch adaptor with 12 random nucleotides. MiXCR was run by TCRdb on the 5' RACE reads, yielding one entry per CDR3 protein. Found here are 780,000 or so distinct CDR3 sequences, 56% of them singletons; the top ten hold 25% to 30%. Caucasian individuals from Russia who were healthy and aged about 6 to 90 acted as donors. The CDR3 contains 15 residues. V lost 3 bases, J lost 6 bases, and 13 bases stayed unmatched. Germline-derived CDR1 and CDR2 are DFQATT and SNEGSKA (reference sequence). This clonotype was picked up a small number of times. The antigen is unknown.

The receptor's source is a middle-aged man in good health. J is TRBJ2-7 and V is TRBV20-1; TRBD1 aligns across 8 bases. The sample comprised blood. Written as DNA, the CDR3 is TGCAGTGCTAGGGTCCCCCTCGGACAGGGAAGCGAGCAGTACTTC. Translated, it gives CSARVPLGQGSEQYF.